The entry that follows covers one T cell receptor beta chain sequence. These data are taken from a study of blood T cell repertoires in COVID-19. Study-wide context: Researchers got acute and convalescent COVID-19 samples from the United States, Italy and Spain.

The trim removed 3 bases at V and 2 bases at J, leaving 11 bases unmatched. Germline V gene data show CDR1 as SGDLS and CDR2 as YYNGEE. The CDR3 extends over 18 amino acids. Repertoires were generated with immunoSEQ multiplex PCR, while TCRdb's copy carries only in-frame clones and drops some. The repertoire holds tens of thousands of clones, with approximately 79% as singletons. This TCR came from a human donor in a cohort sampled during active COVID-19. This sequence joins TRBV9 and TRBJ1-4, with 9 bases matching TRBD1. Material: peripheral blood. The CDR3 protein is CASSGRQGEIGTNEKLFF. CDR3 nucleotide sequence: TGTGCCAGCAGCGGAAGACAGGGGGAAATTGGTACTAATGAAAAACTGTTTTTT.